This entry describes one T cell receptor beta chain. The table came from immunoSEQ multiplex PCR; TCRdb's copy has only in-frame clones and leaves some out. This sample carries about 160,000 clones, approximately 80% of them seen once, and the ten largest clones take roughly 14%. The sample originates from a study of blood T cell repertoires in COVID-19. For the study at large: Material from acute and convalescent COVID-19 was sourced from the United States, Italy and Spain.

The clonotype originates from a woman older than 75 with acute or convalescent COVID-19. Sequencing was done on a sample of peripheral blood.

CDR3 loop: CASSFGTSYNEQFF. CDR3 nucleotide sequence: TGTGCCAGCAGTTTTGGGACTAGCTACAATGAGCAGTTCTTC. V and J are TRBV28 and TRBJ2-1, with 8 bases matching TRBD2. The CDR3 sequence is 14 residues long. The germline V gene encodes CDR1 MDHEN and CDR2 SYDVKM. Unmatched junction bases numbered 1, after V lost 3 bases and J lost 3 bases.